This entry describes one TCR beta chain. Its antigen is as yet unknown. The data derive from a study of blood T cell dynamics during melanoma immunotherapy. Study results and caveats: PBMC repertoires of eventual disease-control patients split at W3 into clonality or diversity gains.

The V segment lost 5 bases and the J segment 5 bases; nucleotides outside the gene matches: 5. Germline V CDR1 and CDR2: SGHAT, FQNNGV. CDR3 length: 14 amino acids. Time point of the sample: week 3, after first cycle of checkpoint inhibitor. Libraries were prepared by immunoSEQ multiplex PCR; TCRdb keeps only in-frame clonotypes and omits some of them. The sample has a few thousand clones; about four fifths are singletons. The sample in question was blood, obtained from a patient treated with checkpoint blockade. The rearrangement uses TRBV11-2 and TRBJ2-7; 11 positions match TRBD2. This clonotype was sampled from a human donor with melanoma. CDR3 region: CASSRGLAAHEQYF. Here the CDR3 DNA reads TGTGCCAGCAGCCGGGGACTAGCGGCCCACGAGCAGTACTTC.